This T cell receptor (beta chain) was found in a study of cytomegalovirus exposure and HLA in healthy donors. This table comes from immunoSEQ multiplex PCR, and its TCRdb copy is limited to in-frame clones, with some not included. The profile covers about 130,000 clones, with around nine tenths appearing a single time and around 3.1% taken by the ten largest. Trimming took 7 bases from V and 1 from J; bases not matched to a gene: 7. This CDR3 region has 14 residues. Per the germline V gene, CDR1 is SGDLS and CDR2 is YYNGEE. Sequencing was done on a sample of PBMCs. This rearrangement joins TRBV9 to TRBJ2-5; TRBD2 aligns across 7 bases. This TCR was recovered from a man aged 30 to 39 in good health and CMV-seronegative. CDR3 DNA: TGTGCCAGCGCGATCGGGGGGACCCAAGAGACCCAGTACTTC. Translation: CASAIGGTQETQYF. Full variable domain (rest looked up from reference TRBV9 and TRBJ2-5): DSGVTQTPKHLITATGQRVTLRCSPRSGDLSVYWYQQSLDQGLQFLIQYYNGEERAKGNILERFSAQQFPDLHSELNLSSLELGDSALYFCASAIGGTQETQYFGPGTRLLVL.